This T cell receptor (beta chain) stems from a study of T cells in Graves' hyperthyroidism and ophthalmopathy. Points from the study as a whole: Most clonotypes that expanded in the thyroid above 0.001 also showed up in blood.

The hyperthyroidism was newly diagnosed and had lasted under 2 months; the patients were aged 18 to 65. PBMCs were collected from a roughly 9.7 ml volume of fresh peripheral blood. TCR beta CDR3 region amplification was performed from RNA transcripts. Using the HTBI primer set, a first-round RT-PCR was run on the TCR CDR3. TCRdb analysed the multiplex PCR reads with MiXCR anew, one entry per CDR3 protein. The sample holds 340,000 or so distinct CDR3 sequences, 15% to 20% seen once. The CDR3 is 19 residues long. The germline V gene encodes CDR1 MNHNS and CDR2 SASEGT. J lost 4 bases, V lost 5 bases, and 21 bases had no gene match. This clonotype has just a few counts. The antigen is undetermined.

Sequenced material: blood. This sequence joins TRBV6-1 and TRBJ1-1; 8 bases map to TRBD1. The sequence was obtained from a woman in her forties or fifties with Graves' hyperthyroidism. The CDR3 sequence: CASSRGLTPYRDRPTEAFF. As DNA, the CDR3 is TGTGCCAGCAGTCGAGGACTGACTCCGTACCGGGACAGGCCCACTGAAGCTTTCTTT.